The 21 T cell receptor beta chains presented below share a single source sample, sequenced in a study of T cell repertoires in cytomegalovirus infection. A single record per CDR3 protein comes from TCRdb applying MiXCR to the reads. The sample contains approximately 100,000 distinct CDR3 sequences, 25% to 30% of which appear only once. These receptors have no known antigen. The material sequenced was CD8+ T cells from cultured PBMCs, taken from culture after CMV antigen stimulation. The receptors shown here come from a human donor in good health (CMV status not recorded). Some clones in this sample may be carry-over from other donors' samples.

This chain uses TRBV29-1 with TRBJ2-1; possibly TRBD2 for D (5 bases). CDR3 length: 12 residues. The V end was cut by 3 bases, the J end by 7 bases, with 10 bases between. Germline assignment: CDR1 SQVTM and CDR2 ANQGSEA. CDR3 sequence (DNA): TGCAGCGTTGATTCCGGGGTGAATGAGCAGTTCTTC. The encoded protein is CSVDSGVNEQFF.

There are many counts of this clonotype. The chain has TRBV7-8 and TRBJ2-3, with 7 bases matching TRBD2. V lost 5 bases to trimming and J lost 0 bases; unmatched junction nucleotides: 8. The CDR3 is made up of 16 amino acids. The germline V gene encodes CDR1 SGHVS and CDR2 FQNEAQ. The CDR3 reads CASSKMTSPSTDTQYF. The CDR3 DNA follows: TGTGCCAGCAGCAAAATGACTAGCCCTAGCACAGATACGCAGTATTTT. The variable domain in full, completed from reference TRBV7-8 and TRBJ2-3, reads GAGVSQSPRYKVAKRGQDVALRCDPISGHVSLFWYQQALGQGPEFLTYFQNEAQLDKSGLPSDRFFAERPEGSVSTLKIQRTQQEDSAVYLCASSKMTSPSTDTQYFGPGTRLTVL.

The chain couples TRBV30 to TRBJ2-7; D not resolved. CDR1 and CDR2 from the germline V gene are GTSNPN and SVGIG (reference sequence). CDR3 length equals 13 residues. The germline V and J ends were trimmed by 0 bases and 4 bases, with 10 bases remaining between them. The CDR3 nucleotides are TGTGCCTGGAGTGTACATCGAGGATACGAGCAGTACTTC. Protein product: CAWSVHRGYEQYF.

A few counts support this clonotype. This sequence joins TRBV27 and TRBJ1-2; weak D call: TRBD1 (5 bases). This CDR3 has 16 residues. Germline CDR1 reads MNHEY; CDR2 reads SMNVEV (reference sequence). The V end lost 3 bases, the J end lost 4 bases, and 18 bases lay between the germline ends. The CDR3 sequence is CASSLSGAQVSYGYTF. CDR3 bases: TGTGCCAGCAGTTTGTCCGGGGCCCAAGTTTCCTATGGCTACACCTTC.

This chain joins TRBV2 and TRBJ1-5; TRBD1 matches 7 bases. The CDR3 covers 19 residues. Germline-derived CDR1 and CDR2 are SNHLY and FYNNEI. J was trimmed by 2 bases and V by 4 bases; bases with no gene match: 17. CDR3 in DNA: TGTGCCAGCAGTGCTCACCCGAGAGACAGGGAGGTGGGCAATCAGCCCCAGCATTTT. Residues: CASSAHPRDREVGNQPQHF.

The V gene is TRBV5-1, the J gene TRBJ2-3; 9 nucleotides line up with TRBD2. Losses at the gene ends were 3 bases for V and 4 bases for J; bases not matched to a gene: 12. CDR3 length equals 17 residues. Germline CDR1 SGHRS, CDR2 YFSETQ. This chain's CDR3 is CASSSPFEGLASDTQYF. The CDR3 bases are TGCGCCAGCAGCTCCCCCTTTGAGGGACTAGCCTCAGATACGCAGTATTTT. Full variable domain (rest looked up from reference TRBV5-1 and TRBJ2-3): KAGVTQTPRYLIKTRGQQVTLSCSPISGHRSVSWYQQTPGQGLQFLFEYFSETQRNKGNFPGRFSGRQFSNSRSEMNVSTLELGDSALYLCASSSPFEGLASDTQYFGPGTRLTVL.

The chain uses TRBV4-1 and TRBJ2-7, with D perhaps matching TRBD2 (5 bases). The CDR3 has 15 amino acids. Germline CDR1 reads MGHRA; CDR2 reads YSYEKL. Trimming cost V 0 bases and J 2 bases, with 11 bases left between them. The chain's CDR3 is CASSQDAGVAYEQYF. CDR3 nucleotide sequence: TGCGCCAGCAGCCAAGATGCCGGGGTCGCCTACGAGCAGTACTTC.

This clonotype was counted a few times. The rearrangement joins TRBV7-9 to TRBJ1-4, with a tentative D call TRBD1 (5 bases). CDR3 size: 14 residues. The V and J ends lost 4 bases and 3 bases respectively, with 9 bases between them. CDR1 is SEHNR, CDR2 FQNEAQ, per germline (reference sequence). The CDR3 reads CASSSGLPNEKLFF. DNA for the CDR3: TGTGCCAGCAGCTCGGGACTTCCTAATGAAAAACTGTTTTTT.

This clonotype was counted many times. The rearrangement joins TRBV12-3 or TRBV12-4 to TRBJ2-3; 13 bases are a match to TRBD2. The trim removed 0 bases at V and 0 bases at J, leaving 3 bases unmatched. The CDR3 is 18 residues long. The CDR3 loop reads CASSLAGLAGLSTDTQYF. In nucleotides, the CDR3 is TGTGCCAGCAGTTTAGCGGGACTAGCGGGGCTTAGCACAGATACGCAGTATTTT.

The J gene is TRBJ2-7, the V gene TRBV11-2; TRBD1 might be the D (6 bases). V was clipped by 1 base and J by 3 bases, with 16 bases between them. The CDR3 has 16 amino acids. Per germline, CDR1 SGHAT and CDR2 FQNNGV. In DNA, the CDR3 is TGTGCCAGCAGCTTAGCTTTTTCAGGGGTCCGCTACGAGCAGTACTTC. This codes for CASSLAFSGVRYEQYF.

On this clonotype: The conserved final phenylalanine or tryptophan is absent from the CDR3, which likely points to a read error. The V and J genes are TRBV6-5 and TRBJ1-4; tentative D call: TRBD1 (5 bases). The CDR3 contains 13 residues. V was shortened by 2 bases and J by 8 bases, with 9 bases between the two germline ends. Germline CDR1 MNHEY, CDR2 SVGAGI. The CDR3 bases are TGTGCCAGCAGTTACGGGGGAGAGGAAAAACTGTTTTTG. It codes for CASSYGGEEKLFL.

V gene TRBV2 combines with J gene TRBJ2-7, with D unclear. In germline, CDR1 is SNHLY, CDR2 FYNNEI. Trimming stripped 6 bases from V and 0 bases from J, with 6 bases between. This CDR3 contains 12 residues. The CDR3 DNA reads TGTGCCAGCAGACTGAGCTCCTACGAGCAGTACTTC. It is translated as CASRLSSYEQYF.

This clonotype was detected many times. The V and J genes are TRBV27 and TRBJ1-6; D gene ambiguous. In germline, CDR1 is MNHEY, CDR2 SMNVEV (reference sequence). This CDR3 contains 15 residues. V lost 8 bases and J lost 5, with 16 bases in between. For the CDR3, the DNA is TGTGCCAGCTCGGAAGACGGGGTTAATAATTCACCCCTCCACTTT. Amino acid sequence: CASSEDGVNNSPLHF.

This chain uses TRBV7-8 with TRBJ2-1, with D perhaps matching TRBD2 (6 bases). V gave up 7 bases and J gave up 2 bases, with 15 bases separating them. CDR1 is SGHVS and CDR2 is FQNEAQ in the germline V gene. This CDR3 has 15 residues. The CDR3 coding sequence is TGTGCCAGCATGGTTGGCGGGGCCACCTACAATGAGCAGTTCTTC. This codes for CASMVGGATYNEQFF. Complete variable domain (other parts from reference TRBV7-8 and TRBJ2-1): GAGVSQSPRYKVAKRGQDVALRCDPISGHVSLFWYQQALGQGPEFLTYFQNEAQLDKSGLPSDRFFAERPEGSVSTLKIQRTQQEDSAVYLCASMVGGATYNEQFFGPGTRLTVL.

Concerning this clonotype: A much bigger clone sits one base away, suggesting this may be a read error. The V and J genes are TRBV7-9 and TRBJ2-1, with D hard to call. Looked up from germline, CDR1 is SEHNR and CDR2 is FQNEAQ (reference sequence). CDR3 size: 13 residues. Trimming left V 5 bases short and J 10 bases short, with 15 bases between. Written as DNA, the CDR3 is TGTGCCAGCAGCGCGACCCCACAGATAGAGCAGTTCTTC. It specifies CASSATPQIEQFF. The full variable domain, its missing parts supplied by reference TRBV7-9 and TRBJ2-1, is DTGVSQNPRHKITKRGQNVTFRCDPISEHNRLYWYRQTLGQGPEFLTYFQNEAQLEKSRLLSDRFSAERPKGSFSTLEIQRTEQGDSAMYLCASSATPQIEQFFGPGTRLTVL.

The rearrangement joins TRBV7-8 to TRBJ2-7; 10 bases agree with TRBD1. Germline lookup yields CDR1 SGHVS and CDR2 FQNEAQ. The CDR3 is made up of 15 amino acids. Trimming removed 1 base from V and 3 bases from J; junction bases left unmatched: 3. CDR3 sequence: CASSLGTGGYYEQYF. CDR3 DNA sequence: TGTGCCAGCAGCTTAGGGACAGGGGGTTACTACGAGCAGTACTTC. Using reference TRBV7-8 and TRBJ2-7 for the parts outside the CDR3, the full variable domain is GAGVSQSPRYKVAKRGQDVALRCDPISGHVSLFWYQQALGQGPEFLTYFQNEAQLDKSGLPSDRFFAERPEGSVSTLKIQRTQQEDSAVYLCASSLGTGGYYEQYFGPGTRLTVT.

The CDR3 DNA is TGTGCCAGTAGTTTCGGGGACGAGCAGTACTTC. Its translation: CASSFGDEQYF. J is TRBJ2-7 and V is TRBV19; a possible D gene is TRBD2 (5 bases). Germline assignment: CDR1 LNHDA and CDR2 SQIVND (reference sequence). V lost 5 bases to trimming and J lost 5 bases, with 7 bases between them. The CDR3 totals 11 residues.

The chain combines TRBV2 with TRBJ2-7, with D uncertain. This CDR3 has 15 residues. V lost 6 bases to trimming and J lost 3 bases, with 18 bases between them. The V gene's germline CDR1 is SNHLY and CDR2 FYNNEI. CDR3 sequence (DNA): TGTGCCAGCAGACCCTCCGGTTGGGCTTACTACGAGCAGTACTTC. It is translated as CASRPSGWAYYEQYF.

As regards this clonotype: This may be a read error, as it is one base from a much larger clone. Likely a read error: the CDR3 ends without its conserved phenylalanine or tryptophan. The chain couples TRBV7-2 to TRBJ2-6; a possible D gene is TRBD2 (6 bases). Germline CDR1 is SGHTA and CDR2 is FQGNSA. The CDR3 sequence is 18 residues long. Trimming pared 3 bases from V and 4 bases from J, leaving 19 bases between. For the CDR3, the DNA is TGTGCCAGCAGCTTCCGGAGGGACGCACTCTCAGGGGCCAACGTCCTGACTTCC. The encoded protein is CASSFRRDALSGANVLTS.

The sample holds a few counts of this clonotype. This rearrangement joins TRBV11-2 to TRBJ1-6; 8 nucleotides agree with TRBD1. Germline lookup yields CDR1 SGHAT and CDR2 FQNNGV. V dropped 5 bases and J dropped 8; count of bases not matched to a gene: 5. The CDR3 has 14 amino acids. The CDR3 protein is CASSRQGPDSPLHF. The CDR3 coding sequence is TGTGCCAGCAGCCGACAGGGGCCTGATTCACCCCTCCACTTT.

This clonotype has only a few counts. This chain joins TRBV7-9 and TRBJ1-2, with D hard to call. V was pared by 4 bases and J by 6 bases, with 9 bases between. There are 12 residues in the CDR3. CDR1 SEHNR and CDR2 FQNEAQ come from the germline V gene (reference sequence). For the CDR3, the DNA is TGTGCCAGCAGCTCCCTGAGGGATGGCTACACCTTC. Protein: CASSSLRDGYTF.